The 18 T cell receptor beta chains reported below all come from one sample, sequenced in a study of T cell responses to AZD1222 COVID-19 vaccine. Only in-frame clones appear in the TCRdb table, and some are missing; sequencing was by immunoSEQ multiplex PCR. In the table there are 95,000 to 100,000 clones, almost 90% of which are singletons. This material consisted of peripheral blood, taken 28 days after the second AZD1222 dose. The receptors here all came from an adult who received the AZD1222 COVID-19 vaccine.

V and J are TRBV5-1 and TRBJ1-2; TRBD1 agrees at 8 bases. The CDR3 contains 15 residues. V was clipped by 0 bases and J by 4 bases; unmatched bases: 5. From germline, CDR1 is SGHRS and CDR2 YFSETQ. The CDR3 is CASSLGAGGGYGYTF. The DNA of the CDR3 is TGCGCCAGCAGCTTGGGGGCAGGGGGCGGCTATGGCTACACCTTC. Full variable domain (rest looked up from reference TRBV5-1 and TRBJ1-2): KAGVTQTPRYLIKTRGQQVTLSCSPISGHRSVSWYQQTPGQGLQFLFEYFSETQRNKGNFPGRFSGRQFSNSRSEMNVSTLELGDSALYLCASSLGAGGGYGYTFGSGTRLTVV.

The chain links TRBV24-1 to TRBJ2-3, with D possibly being TRBD2 (6 bases). Between the trimmed V and J ends, which lost 4 bases and 3 bases, there was a span of 10 bases. This CDR3 has 14 residues. Per the germline V gene, CDR1 is KGHDR and CDR2 is SFDVKD. CDR3 coding DNA: TGTGCCACCAGTGACGGGAGTTCAACAGATACGCAGTATTTT. It translates to CATSDGSSTDTQYF.

The chain recombines TRBV5-1 with TRBJ2-4; weak D call: TRBD2 (5 bases). V dropped 0 bases and J dropped 2 bases, with 15 bases sitting between them. The CDR3 contains 17 residues. Germline V gene data show CDR1 as SGHRS and CDR2 as YFSETQ. The chain's CDR3 is CASSLGLPGRSKNIQYF. The CDR3 DNA is TGCGCCAGCAGCTTGGGCCTCCCGGGAAGGTCCAAAAACATTCAGTACTTC.

This clone has only one observation. This chain joins TRBV5-4 and TRBJ1-2; D gene unclear. V was shortened by 4 bases and J by 4 bases, with 17 bases between the two germline ends. Germline loops: CDR1 SGHNT, CDR2 YYREEE (reference sequence). This CDR3 is built from 15 residues. This CDR3 is CASSASYGRSYGYTF. The CDR3 nucleotides are TGTGCCAGCAGCGCCAGTTACGGACGGAGCTATGGCTACACCTTC.

This clone was observed a few times. The genes are TRBV5-5 and TRBJ2-3, with 7 bases matching TRBD1. This CDR3 comprises 15 residues. Germline trimming cut 4 bases from V and 2 bases from J; bases unmatched to any gene: 7. CDR1 is SGHKS and CDR2 is YYEKEE in the germline V gene (reference sequence). This CDR3 is CASSLPGGITDTQYF. The DNA of the CDR3 is TGTGCCAGCAGCCTACCAGGGGGAATCACAGATACGCAGTATTTT.

This CDR3 is CAIHRDRGRSIPSGYTF. In DNA, the CDR3 is TGCGCCATTCACCGGGACAGGGGGCGTTCAATTCCCAGTGGCTACACCTTC. This chain joins TRBV10-1 and TRBJ1-2, with 12 bases lining up with TRBD1. The CDR3 covers 17 residues. After removal of 10 bases from V and 7 bases from J, the junction contained 19 bases not matched to a gene. Germline CDR1 reads WNHNN; CDR2 reads SYGVQD (reference sequence).

The V and J genes are TRBV7-2 and TRBJ2-7; unclear D gene. CDR1 and CDR2 (germline): SGHTA, FQGNSA. The CDR3 totals 15 residues. V was pared by 1 base and J by 2 bases, with 12 bases between. The CDR3 region is CASSLVRGRTYEQYF. CDR3 coding DNA: TGTGCCAGCAGCTTAGTCCGCGGACGAACCTACGAGCAGTACTTC. Full variable domain (remainder filled in from reference TRBV7-2 and TRBJ2-7): GAGVSQSPSNKVTEKGKDVELRCDPISGHTALYWYRQSLGQGLEFLIYFQGNSAPDKSGLPSDRFSAERTGGSVSTLTIQRTQQEDSAVYLCASSLVRGRTYEQYFGPGTRLTVT.

V gene TRBV11-2 combines with J gene TRBJ1-3, with 7 bases matching TRBD1. V gave up 5 bases and J gave up 0 bases; unmatched junction bases: 4. Per germline, CDR1 SGHAT and CDR2 FQNNGV. The CDR3 extends over 15 amino acids. Written as DNA, the CDR3 is TGTGCCAGCAGCCTGGACAGGAACTCTGGAAACACCATATATTTT. This encodes CASSLDRNSGNTIYF.

The chain recombines TRBV6-5 with TRBJ1-5, with 8 bases lining up with TRBD1. Losses at the gene ends were 6 bases for V and 1 base for J; bases not matched to a gene: 5. The CDR3 totals 15 residues. The germline V gene has CDR1 MNHEY and CDR2 SVGAGI. CDR3 sequence: CASRKHRGSNQPQHF. The CDR3 nucleotides read TGTGCCAGCAGAAAACACAGGGGGAGCAATCAGCCCCAGCATTTT.

V usage is TRBV9 and J usage is TRBJ1-1; D possibly corresponds to TRBD1 (5 bases). With 0 bases removed from V and 4 bases from J, the gap between germline ends came to 10 bases. Germline CDR1 SGDLS, CDR2 YYNGEE. The CDR3 sequence is 14 residues long. Here the CDR3 reads CASSVAFGATEAFF. CDR3 DNA sequence: TGTGCCAGCAGCGTAGCCTTTGGGGCCACTGAAGCTTTCTTT.

The chain carries TRBV5-1 and TRBJ1-1; the match to TRBD1 covers 8 bases. Germline trimming cut 3 bases from V and 5 bases from J; bases unmatched to any gene: 9. The germline CDR1 and CDR2 sequences are SGHRS and YFSETQ. The CDR3 loop spans 15 amino acids. For the CDR3, the DNA is TGCGCCAGCAGCTGGGGGGACAGGATAGAAACTGAAGCTTTCTTT. Translated, it gives CASSWGDRIETEAFF.

V usage is TRBV5-1 and J usage is TRBJ1-6, with 7 bases that match TRBD1. The J segment lost 7 bases and the V segment lost 0 bases, leaving 4 bases of the junction unmatched. Germline-derived CDR1 and CDR2 are SGHRS and YFSETQ. The length of the CDR3 is 15 residues. The CDR3 DNA is TGCGCCAGCAGCTTGGAGGGGGCAGAGAATTCACCCCTCCACTTT. This encodes CASSLEGAENSPLHF.

V is TRBV19 and J is TRBJ2-1, with TRBD2 matching 9 bases. V lost 5 bases and J lost 6; bases outside the gene matches: 11. Per the germline V gene, CDR1 is LNHDA and CDR2 is SQIVND (reference sequence). This CDR3 spans 16 amino acids. The CDR3 nucleotides read TGTGCCAGTAGTTTCCCGGCGGGAGGGGGTAGCAATGAGCAGTTCTTC. Encoded protein: CASSFPAGGGSNEQFF.

The rearrangement links TRBV6-2 or TRBV6-3 to TRBJ2-7; 7 bases fit TRBD2. The CDR3 length is 16 residues. The trim removed 2 bases at V and 6 bases at J, leaving 13 bases unmatched. The germline V gene encodes CDR1 MNHEY and CDR2 SVGEGT. CDR3 DNA: TGTGCCAGCAGTTACCAGGGAGGGTGGGTAAGTTCCGAGCAGTACTTC. Residues: CASSYQGGWVSSEQYF.

The CDR3: CASSHSDRGGNQPQHF. DNA of the CDR3: TGTGCCAGCAGCCACTCCGACAGGGGTGGGAATCAGCCCCAGCATTTT. The chain links TRBV3-1 (or the pseudogene TRBV3-2) to TRBJ1-5; 8 nucleotides line up with TRBD1. Germline assignment: CDR1 LGHDT and CDR2 YNNKEL (reference sequence). The V and J ends lost 3 bases and 4 bases, in that order; junction bases with no gene match: 8. CDR3 length equals 16 residues.

This chain uses TRBV10-2 with TRBJ2-1; tentative D call: TRBD2 (6 bases). V was trimmed by 4 bases and J by 1 base, leaving 8 bases between them. Germline V CDR1 and CDR2: WSHSY, SAAADI. This CDR3 has 14 residues. CDR3 DNA sequence: TGCGCCAGCAGTGGCGGGAATTCCTACAATGAGCAGTTCTTC. This sequence encodes CASSGGNSYNEQFF.

A single count supports this clone. The chain has TRBV27 and TRBJ2-7; D gene unclear. Germline V lookup: CDR1 MNHEY, CDR2 SMNVEV (reference sequence). The CDR3 loop spans 13 amino acids. The V gene lost 2 bases and the J gene lost 2 bases, with 7 bases spanning the gap. CDR3: CASSLQGTYEQYF. The CDR3 DNA sequence: TGTGCCAGCAGTTTACAAGGGACCTACGAGCAGTACTTC.

V usage is TRBV5-3 and J usage is TRBJ1-5; D gene ambiguous. TRBV5-3 counts as an open reading frame of uncertain function. The CDR3 extends over 17 amino acids. V was trimmed by 1 base and J by 5 bases, leaving 19 bases between them. The CDR3, as DNA: TGTGCCAGAAGCTTGAGGGCACCTCCTCGTAGTTATCAGCCCCAGCATTTT. Residues: CARSLRAPPRSYQPQHF.